Listed below are T cell receptor beta chains from one sample, sequenced in a study of vaccination and CD4 T cells after COVID-19. TCRdb independently ran MiXCR on the PCR reads; one entry per CDR3 protein. Here the sample spans some 11,000 distinct CDR3 sequences, around 40% being singletons. For these receptors, no antigen is known. This specimen was CD4+ T cells from blood, cultured in vitro, taken after SARS-CoV-2 vaccination. These receptor sequences come from a human donor who had recovered from COVID-19. Each CDR3 is given with its conserved first and last residue. D genes are given only for firm matches. Rows may omit the clone size; those that give it use once, few, many or a size class.

J: TRBJ2-1
V: TRBV18
size: once
D: .
CDR3: CASSPGGRSSYNEQFF
DNA: TGTGCCAGCTCACCAGGGGGCAGGAGCTCCTACAATGAGCAGTTCTTC

J: TRBJ2-5
V: TRBV20-1
size: .
D: .
CDR3: CSARGVAGPQETQYF
DNA: TGCAGTGCTAGAGGCGTGGCGGGACCCCAAGAGACCCAGTACTTC

J: TRBJ2-3
V: TRBV27
size: .
D: .
CDR3: CASSKRDSSRIDTQYF
DNA: TGTGCCAGCAGTAAACGGGACTCTTCTCGCATAGATACGCAGTATTTT

J: TRBJ1-6
V: TRBV5-1
size: few
D: TRBD1
CDR3: CASSQNRGHGSPLHF
DNA: TGCGCCAGCAGCCAAAACAGGGGGCACGGCTCACCCCTCCACTTT

J: TRBJ1-5
V: TRBV29-1
size: .
D: .
CDR3: CSVAPGARNQPQHF
DNA: TGCAGCGTTGCCCCGGGGGCGAGGAATCAGCCCCAGCATTTT

J: TRBJ1-2
V: TRBV19
size: few
D: TRBD1
CDR3: CASMETGIYYGYTF
DNA: TGTGCCAGTATGGAGACAGGGATCTACTATGGCTACACCTTC

J: TRBJ2-5
V: TRBV7-3
size: .
D: .
CDR3: CASSLGPLETQYF
DNA: TGTGCCAGCAGCTTAGGCCCTCTAGAGACCCAGTACTTC

J: TRBJ2-7
V: TRBV19
size: .
D: TRBD1
CDR3: CASSGGSGQGTYEQYF
DNA: TGTGCCAGTAGTGGGGGTTCGGGACAGGGGACCTACGAGCAGTACTTC

J: TRBJ1-1
V: TRBV4-3
size: once
D: .
CDR3: CASSQESRLNTEAFF
DNA: TGCGCCAGCAGCCAAGAATCCAGGCTGAACACTGAAGCTTTCTTT

J: TRBJ2-5
V: TRBV6-2/TRBV6-3
size: .
D: TRBD1
CDR3: CASRKDRDLQETQYF
DNA: TGTGCCAGCAGGAAGGACAGGGACCTCCAAGAGACCCAGTACTTC

J: TRBJ2-7
V: TRBV20-1
size: .
D: .
CDR3: CSAISPGAIYEQYF
DNA: TGCAGTGCTATATCCCCAGGAGCAATTTACGAGCAGTACTTC

J: TRBJ2-7
V: TRBV27
size: medium-sized
D: TRBD2
CDR3: CASGGRGRGNSYEQYF
DNA: TGTGCCAGCGGCGGGAGAGGTCGGGGCAACTCCTACGAGCAGTACTTC

J: TRBJ2-6
V: TRBV19
size: .
D: TRBD1
CDR3: CASSTRFLGTGSSGANVLTF
DNA: TGTGCCAGTAGTACCCGCTTTCTTGGGACAGGGAGCTCTGGGGCCAACGTCCTGACTTTC

J: TRBJ2-1
V: TRBV7-6
size: .
D: .
CDR3: CASSSSAVSYNEQFF
DNA: TGTGCCAGCAGCTCTTCTGCGGTCTCCTACAATGAGCAGTTCTTC

J: TRBJ1-1
V: TRBV7-9
size: .
D: .
CDR3: CASSLATENTEAFF
DNA: TGTGCCAGCAGCTTAGCGACAGAGAACACTGAAGCTTTCTTT

J: TRBJ2-5
V: TRBV10-3
size: .
D: .
CDR3: CAISESKLQETQYF
DNA: TGTGCCATCAGTGAGTCCAAGTTACAAGAGACCCAGTACTTC

J: TRBJ1-2
V: TRBV25-1
size: .
D: TRBD1
CDR3: CATRQGAEIGGYTF
DNA: TGTGCCACCCGACAGGGGGCGGAAATCGGTGGCTACACCTTC

J: TRBJ2-3
V: TRBV7-2
size: few
D: .
CDR3: CASSSPPDRYTDTQYF
DNA: TGTGCCAGCAGCTCCCCACCCGACCGGTACACAGATACGCAGTATTTT

J: TRBJ1-5
V: TRBV10-3
size: .
D: .
CDR3: CAISRTAVDQPQHF
DNA: TGTGCCATCAGTCGGACAGCGGTCGATCAGCCCCAGCATTTT

J: TRBJ2-7
V: TRBV11-3
size: .
D: TRBD2
CDR3: CASSRGGGSYEQYF
DNA: TGTGCCAGCAGCCGGGGCGGGGGGTCCTACGAGCAGTACTTC

J: TRBJ2-3
V: TRBV19
size: .
D: TRBD1
CDR3: CASSGNRGQGTDTQYF
DNA: TGTGCCAGTAGTGGAAACAGGGGGCAGGGCACAGATACGCAGTATTTT

J: TRBJ2-7
V: TRBV7-9
size: few
D: .
CDR3: CASSLGGTFQERGQYF
DNA: TGTGCCAGCAGCTTAGGAGGGACATTCCAAGAGAGGGGGCAGTACTTC

J: TRBJ2-1
V: TRBV6-1
size: .
D: TRBD2
CDR3: CAAQRGGELNEQFF
DNA: TGTGCCGCCCAAAGGGGAGGGGAGCTCAATGAGCAGTTCTTC

J: TRBJ1-2
V: TRBV6-1
size: .
D: TRBD1
CDR3: CASRPGGGYTF
DNA: TGTGCCAGCAGACCAGGGGGGGGCTACACCTTC